This T cell receptor (beta chain) was identified during a study of cytomegalovirus exposure and HLA in healthy donors. On this clone itself: The target antigen is unknown.

The PCR used 60 Vbeta and 13 Jbeta primers. Sequenced by immunoSEQ multiplex PCR; TCRdb stores in-frame clones only, minus some. The table has over 200,000 clones, about three quarters seen once; the top ten hold 2.7%. Germline CDR1 and CDR2: SEHNR and FQNEAQ (reference sequence). Trimming shortened V by 0 bases and J by 8 bases, and 13 bases separated the two germline ends. The CDR3 covers 15 residues. General study findings and limits: Most of the TCR beta V segments (in an earlier analysis) were productive either about 87% or about 30% of the time. Rarity marked most TCR sequences, yet some public TCRs occurred in many donors. There were several of the most significant clusters that appeared linked to common viral pathogens in a later analysis. At a 0.05 false discovery rate, a later analysis found over 15,000 TCR beta sequences to be associated with HLA alleles.

The sequenced material came from PBMCs. The chain uses TRBV7-9 and TRBJ1-4; D is unresolved. This TCR came from a woman aged 60 to 75 in good health and CMV-seropositive. For the CDR3, the DNA is TGTGCCAGCAGCTTAGCGGGGAGGTTAGGGGAAAAACTGTTTTTT. Protein: CASSLAGRLGEKLFF.